This passage covers 13 T cell receptor beta chains from one sample sequenced in a study of blood T cell repertoires in COVID-19. Produced via immunoSEQ multiplex PCR; TCRdb's table is partial and in-frame only. The sample contains fewer than 180,000 clones, 87% of which appear only once. Sequencing was performed on peripheral blood. The receptors stem from a woman aged 55-75 years with active or convalescent COVID-19.

This rearrangement joins TRBV19 to TRBJ2-2; D might be TRBD1 (5 bases). Germline V gene sequence: CDR1 LNHDA, CDR2 SQIVND (reference sequence). CDR3 length: 14 amino acids. V lost 7 bases and J 4 bases, leaving 13 bases between the germline ends. CDR3 in amino acids: CASTTQGGTGELFF. CDR3 nucleotide sequence: TGTGCCAGTACCACCCAGGGCGGCACCGGGGAGCTGTTTTTT.

The V call is TRBV7-2, the J call TRBJ1-5; D might be TRBD1 (6 bases). CDR1 and CDR2 from the germline V gene are SGHTA and FQGNSA. V lost 2 bases and J 6 bases, leaving 11 bases between the germline ends. This CDR3 region has 14 residues. Here the CDR3 DNA reads TGTGCCAGCAGCTTACGGGGGGCCGGTCAGCCCCAGCATTTT. This gives the protein CASSLRGAGQPQHF.

This sequence joins TRBV2 and TRBJ2-4, with 13 bases aligning to TRBD2. Germline V CDR1 and CDR2: SNHLY, FYNNEI. V shed 4 bases, J shed 0 bases, and the junction held 3 bases outside the gene matches. The CDR3 has 17 amino acids. This CDR3 is CASSVLAGGLAKNIQYF. As DNA, the CDR3 is TGTGCCAGCAGTGTACTAGCGGGGGGGCTAGCCAAAAACATTCAGTACTTC.

The rearrangement joins TRBV7-2 to TRBJ1-2, with 7 bases that match TRBD1. V shed 5 bases and J 4 bases; nucleotides not matched to a gene: 7. Germline V gene data show CDR1 as SGHTA and CDR2 as FQGNSA. CDR3 length equals 14 residues. CDR3 amino acids: CASSLGQEGYGYTF. CDR3 DNA: TGTGCCAGCAGCCTCGGACAGGAAGGCTATGGCTACACCTTC.

The chain has TRBV10-3 and TRBJ1-2; 9 bases are shared with TRBD1. The junction had 2 bases not matched to a gene; V was cut back by 2 bases and J by 4 bases. This CDR3 region has 14 residues. CDR1 and CDR2 (germline): ENHRY, SYGVKD. CDR3 residues: CAISEGQGSYGYTF. In DNA, the CDR3 is TGTGCCATCAGTGAGGGACAGGGGAGCTATGGCTACACCTTC.

V is TRBV7-2 and J is TRBJ2-1; possibly TRBD2 for D (7 bases). The germline V gene has CDR1 SGHTA and CDR2 FQGNSA. V gave up 6 bases and J gave up 2 bases, with 14 bases separating them. The CDR3 consists of 15 residues. The CDR3 sequence: CASRTGGGAYNEQFF. For the CDR3, the DNA is TGTGCCAGCAGGACCGGAGGGGGGGCCTACAATGAGCAGTTCTTC.

The chain joins TRBV18 to TRBJ2-2; D not resolved. This CDR3 is 14 amino acids long. The germline gives CDR1 KGHSH, CDR2 LQKENI. Trimming removed 5 bases at V and 2 bases at J, with 9 bases between. The CDR3: CASSGNPNTGELFF. The CDR3 nucleotides read TGTGCCAGCTCAGGCAATCCTAACACCGGGGAGCTGTTTTTT.

The chain carries TRBV11-1 and TRBJ2-7, with D maybe TRBD1 (6 bases). The CDR3 is made up of 13 amino acids. V lost 5 bases to trimming and J lost 4 bases, with 12 bases between them. Germline assignment: CDR1 SGHAT and CDR2 FQDESV (reference sequence). As DNA, the CDR3 is TGTGCCAGCAGCGCCCGAAGGGGGTACGAGCAGTACTTC. Its protein is CASSARRGYEQYF.

The J gene is TRBJ1-2, the V gene TRBV3-1 (or the pseudogene TRBV3-2); possible D gene TRBD1, 5 bases. Trimming cost V 0 bases and J 3 bases, with 14 bases left between them. Germline loops: CDR1 LGHDT, CDR2 YNNKEL (reference sequence). The CDR3 sequence is 16 residues long. The CDR3, as DNA: TGTGCCAGCAGCCAAGATTCCAGGGTCGTGGACTATGGCTACACCTTC. Protein: CASSQDSRVVDYGYTF.

The chain employs TRBV18 and TRBJ1-1, with a weak D call TRBD1 (5 bases). The CDR3 has 14 residues. Germline values: CDR1 KGHSH, CDR2 LQKENI. V lost 2 bases and J lost 10, with 17 bases in between. This CDR3 is CASSPSEGTEGAFF. The CDR3, as DNA: TGTGCCAGCTCACCATCCGAGGGGACTGAAGGAGCTTTCTTT.

The chain uses TRBV25-1 and TRBJ2-5; D perhaps matches TRBD2 (6 bases). The germline V gene has CDR1 MGHDK and CDR2 SYGVNS. V lost 2 bases and J 2 bases, leaving 12 bases between the germline ends. The CDR3 sequence is 15 residues long. CDR3 in amino acids: CASSEPGGKQETQYF. In DNA, the CDR3 is TGTGCCAGCAGTGAACCCGGGGGAAAGCAAGAGACCCAGTACTTC.

The V and J genes are TRBV4-3 and TRBJ2-7; tentatively, D is TRBD1 (6 bases). The V gene's germline CDR1 is LGHNA and CDR2 YSLEER. The CDR3 has 14 amino acids. The germline V and J ends were trimmed by 5 bases and 0 bases, with 11 bases remaining between them. The CDR3 DNA is TGCGCCAGCAGCAGAGACAGGCGCTCCTACGAGCAGTACTTC. The encoded protein is CASSRDRRSYEQYF.

V gene TRBV7-2 combines with J gene TRBJ2-7; TRBD2 aligns across 12 bases. V lost 0 bases and J lost 2; bases outside the gene matches: 5. Germline CDR1 SGHTA, CDR2 FQGNSA. The CDR3 runs to 17 residues. The CDR3: CASSLARSSGGAYEQYF. CDR3 sequence (DNA): TGTGCCAGCAGCTTAGCGCGATCTAGCGGGGGGGCCTACGAGCAGTACTTC.